Shown below are 7 T cell receptor beta chains from a single sample sequenced in a study of T-cell reconstitution after alpha-beta-depleted transplantation in children. A library of TCRbeta sequences, prepared with unique molecular identifiers, was generated. Via MiXCR, TCRdb re-called the PCR reads, giving one row per CDR3 protein. The sample lists roughly 500,000 distinct CDR3 sequences, roughly a tenth occurring once. Source: PBMCs, taken before TCRalphabeta/CD19-depleted stem cell transplant. The receptors originated from a child younger than 10 with inherited bone marrow failure, due to receive a stem cell transplant.

The chain is built from TRBV4-2 and TRBJ2-3; D unresolved. CDR1 is LGHNA, CDR2 YNFKEQ, per germline. Trimming removed 1 base from V and 1 base from J, with 6 bases in between. This CDR3 spans 14 amino acids. The CDR3 region is CASSQGLGTDTQYF. CDR3 bases: TGTGCCAGCAGCCAAGGACTGGGCACAGATACGCAGTATTTT.

This clonotype was detected only a few times. The chain couples TRBV24-1 to TRBJ2-3; D is undetermined. This CDR3 region has 14 residues. With 5 bases removed from V and 4 bases from J, the gap between germline ends came to 12 bases. The V gene's germline CDR1 is KGHDR and CDR2 SFDVKD. The CDR3 loop is CATSAQESADTQYF. The CDR3, as DNA: TGTGCCACCAGTGCCCAGGAATCAGCAGATACGCAGTATTTT.

The chain uses TRBV12-3 or TRBV12-4 and TRBJ2-3; 7 bases match TRBD2. CDR3 length equals 15 residues. V dropped 8 bases and J dropped 3; count of bases not matched to a gene: 11. The CDR3 DNA reads as TGTGCCAGCCTTCCAAGGGGAGGGGTAACAGATACGCAGTATTTT. It encodes CASLPRGGVTDTQYF.

This clonotype was detected ten times or more. The CDR3 nucleotides read TGTGCCTGGAGCGCGGGACTAGCAGATGAGCAGTTCTTC. It specifies CAWSAGLADEQFF. V usage is TRBV30 and J usage is TRBJ2-1; 9 bases agree with TRBD2. Germline V gives CDR1 GTSNPN, CDR2 SVGIG (reference sequence). V trimming: 3 bases; J trimming: 8 bases; junction bases outside the gene matches: 5. The CDR3 contains 13 residues. Combining the CDR3 with reference TRBV30 and TRBJ2-1 gives the whole variable domain SQTIHQWPATLVQPVGSPLSLECTVEGTSNPNLYWYRQAAGRGLQLLFYSVGIGQISSEVPQNLSASRPQDRQFILSSKKLLLSDSGFYLCAWSAGLADEQFFGPGTRLTVL.

This clonotype has only a few counts. This chain joins TRBV7-9 and TRBJ2-1; 15 bases agree with TRBD2. The length of the CDR3 is 17 residues. Per the germline V gene, CDR1 is SEHNR and CDR2 is FQNEAQ (reference sequence). Losses at the gene ends were 5 bases for V and 6 bases for J; bases not matched to a gene: 8. CDR3 bases: TGTGCCAGCAGCCCCGGGACTAGCGGGAGGTATAGCAATGAGCAGTTCTTC. Amino acid sequence: CASSPGTSGRYSNEQFF.

This clonotype showed up just a few times. The chain joins TRBV20-1 to TRBJ2-1; 12 nucleotides line up with TRBD2. CDR3 length equals 17 residues. Germline V gene data show CDR1 as DFQATT and CDR2 as SNEGSKA (reference sequence). V lost 1 base and J lost 8; bases outside the gene matches: 12. CDR3 protein: CSARGLAGGGTDDEQFF. The CDR3 DNA follows: TGCAGTGCTAGAGGGCTAGCGGGAGGGGGGACAGACGATGAGCAGTTCTTC.

The sample holds many counts of this clonotype. J is TRBJ2-5 and V is TRBV29-1; TRBD2 aligns across 12 bases. The CDR3 extends over 13 amino acids. With V trimmed by 7 bases and J by 7 bases, 7 bases remained unmatched. Germline V gene sequence: CDR1 SQVTM, CDR2 ANQGSEA. CDR3 in amino acids: CSARTSGTRTQYF. In DNA form, the CDR3 reads TGCAGCGCTCGGACTAGCGGGACCCGGACCCAGTACTTC. The variable domain in full, completed from reference TRBV29-1 and TRBJ2-5, reads SAVISQKPSRDICQRGTSLTIQCQVDSQVTMMFWYRQQPGQSLTLIATANQGSEATYESGFVIDKFPISRPNLTFSTLTVSNMSPEDSSIYLCSARTSGTRTQYFGPGTRLLVL.